A single sample is the source of the 27 T cell receptor beta chains below, sequenced in a study of shared clonotypes between healthy human individuals (dated by TCRdb to about 2020). CD8 naive samples were CD45RO-negative cells positively selected for CCR7, giving a CD45RA+CCR7+ population that excluded TemRA cells. Library construction relied on the immunoSEQ multiplex PCR assay. TCRdb re-hosts the immuneACCESS table, in-frame sequences only. Its copies lack some clones; in the studies checked, an unresolved V gene accounts for under half of them, and the cause for the rest is not known. A total of approximately 2,200,000 clones appear in this sample, approximately 94% of them only once. Clones ranked in the top ten supply roughly 1.7% of the sample. The source material was naive CD8+ T cells from PBMCs. The cell subset or site label, as the study defines it: CD45RA+CCR7+. The receptors derive from a man between 18 and 35 years old in good health. Some clones in this sample may be carry-over from other donors' samples.

This clone was counted only a few times. V and J are TRBV27 and TRBJ1-5, with D uncertain. V shed 6 bases and J shed 0 bases, with 12 bases lying between them. The CDR3 runs 15 residues. Germline CDR1 MNHEY, CDR2 SMNVEV (reference sequence). CDR3 nucleotides: TGTGCCAGCAGGGGGAAGTACATTAGCAATCAGCCCCAGCATTTT. This translates into CASRGKYISNQPQHF.

V usage is TRBV27 and J usage is TRBJ1-5; D remains ambiguous. Trimming shortened V by 0 bases and J by 7 bases, and 10 bases separated the two germline ends. CDR1 and CDR2 from the germline V gene are MNHEY and SMNVEV (reference sequence). The CDR3 is 14 residues long. The CDR3 sequence: CASSLSVGQQPQHF. In nucleotides, the CDR3 is TGTGCCAGCAGTTTATCGGTCGGCCAGCAGCCCCAGCATTTT.

CDR3 protein: CASSSPTTRAEQYF. The CDR3 DNA reads TGTGCCAGCAGCTCACCAACGACACGGGCCGAGCAGTACTTC. V usage is TRBV7-9 and J usage is TRBJ2-7; no reliable D call. The V end was cut by 4 bases, the J end by 6 bases, with 16 bases between. CDR1 is SEHNR and CDR2 is FQNEAQ in the germline V gene (reference sequence). The CDR3 extends over 14 amino acids.

The gene calls are TRBV25-1 and TRBJ2-7; maybe TRBD1 (6 bases). V shed 6 bases and J shed 2 bases, with 14 bases lying between them. Germline CDR1 and CDR2: MGHDK and SYGVNS. CDR3 length equals 14 residues. The CDR3 bases are TGTGCCAGCAGGGGACGGGACACACCCTACGAGCAGTACTTC. It codes for CASRGRDTPYEQYF.

This clone appeared a single time. V is TRBV7-8 and J is TRBJ2-7; D not resolved. Between the trimmed V and J ends, which lost 3 bases and 1 base, there was a span of 7 bases. Per germline, CDR1 SGHVS and CDR2 FQNEAQ. This CDR3 is 13 amino acids long. The CDR3 region is CASSLYSSYEQYF. DNA for the CDR3: TGTGCCAGCAGCTTGTACAGTTCCTACGAGCAGTACTTC.

J is TRBJ2-3 and V is TRBV7-2; no clear D gene. Trimming removed 3 bases from V and 2 bases from J, with 12 bases in between. Germline lookup yields CDR1 SGHTA and CDR2 FQGNSA. This CDR3 has 15 residues. Here the CDR3 reads CASSLSRRLTDTQYF. The CDR3 nucleotides read TGTGCCAGCAGCTTGTCTAGGAGACTCACAGATACGCAGTATTTT.

A remark on this clone: The same CDR3 can be traced to other DNA sequences in this sample. This chain uses TRBV7-9 with TRBJ1-2, with TRBD1 matching over 7 bases. This CDR3 has 13 amino acids. With V trimmed by 5 bases and J by 4 bases, 4 bases remained unmatched. Germline-derived CDR1 and CDR2 are SEHNR and FQNEAQ (reference sequence). The CDR3 bases are TGTGCCAGCAGCCCGGGACAGATCTATGGCTACACCTTC. It specifies CASSPGQIYGYTF.

The chain combines TRBV2 with TRBJ2-3; D is possibly TRBD1 (6 bases). Trimming took off 6 bases at V and 2 bases at J, with 15 bases between the two ends. Germline V gene lookup returns CDR1 SNHLY and CDR2 FYNNEI. CDR3 size: 15 residues. The CDR3 region is CASRPNRVDTDTQYF. Written as DNA, the CDR3 is TGTGCCAGCAGACCCAACAGGGTGGACACAGATACGCAGTATTTT. Together with reference TRBV2 and TRBJ2-3, the CDR3 gives the full variable domain: EPEVTQTPSHQVTQMGQEVILRCVPISNHLYFYWYRQILGQKVEFLVSFYNNEISEKSEIFDDQFSVERPDGSNFTLKIRSTKLEDSAMYFCASRPNRVDTDTQYFGPGTRLTVL.

This clone showed up just once. The genes are TRBV9 and TRBJ2-5, with TRBD1 as a possible D gene (5 bases). Germline V CDR1 and CDR2: SGDLS, YYNGEE. CDR3 length: 15 residues. V was trimmed by 4 bases and J by 5 bases, leaving 18 bases between them. CDR3 DNA sequence: TGTGCCAGCAGCCCGAATTCAGGCCAGGGCGAGACCCAGTACTTC. Protein sequence: CASSPNSGQGETQYF. Drawing the rest from reference TRBV9 and TRBJ2-5, the complete variable domain is DSGVTQTPKHLITATGQRVTLRCSPRSGDLSVYWYQQSLDQGLQFLIQYYNGEERAKGNILERFSAQQFPDLHSELNLSSLELGDSALYFCASSPNSGQGETQYFGPGTRLLVL.

The chain has TRBV27 and TRBJ2-5; D not resolved. Germline values: CDR1 MNHEY, CDR2 SMNVEV (reference sequence). This CDR3 has 15 residues. V dropped 5 bases and J dropped 3 bases, with 16 bases sitting between them. The CDR3 bases are TGTGCCAGCAGTCCGAAGGACCGCGTGGAAGAGACCCAGTACTTC. Translated: CASSPKDRVEETQYF.

DNA for the CDR3: TGTGCCAGCAGCCAGCCGTCGGATGGCTACACCTTC. Translating gives CASSQPSDGYTF. V is TRBV2 and J is TRBJ1-2; D not certain. V was shortened by 6 bases and J by 6 bases, with 11 bases between the two germline ends. There are 12 residues in the CDR3. Germline values: CDR1 SNHLY, CDR2 FYNNEI.

CDR3 DNA sequence: TGTGCCAGCAGTTTCCCCGGACAGGGGGCTGTTGGCTACACCTTC. Encoded protein: CASSFPGQGAVGYTF. This chain connects TRBV28 to TRBJ1-2; TRBD1 matches at 11 bases. This CDR3 comprises 15 residues. Germline-derived CDR1 and CDR2 are MDHEN and SYDVKM. V lost 3 bases and J lost 7; bases outside the gene matches: 7.

V is TRBV4-2 and J is TRBJ2-1; 7 bases are a match to TRBD2. Unmatched junction bases numbered 8, after V lost 0 bases and J lost 9 bases. The CDR3 is 15 amino acids. Germline V gene sequence: CDR1 LGHNA, CDR2 YNFKEQ. This CDR3 reads CASSQERTRSIEQFF. CDR3 sequence (DNA): TGTGCCAGCAGCCAAGAGAGGACTAGGAGCATTGAGCAGTTCTTC.

Notes on this clone: The same CDR3 can be traced to other DNA sequences in this sample. DNA for the CDR3: TGCAGTGCCAGAAGCGGTTATGAGCAGTTCTTC. It is translated as CSARSGYEQFF. The chain employs TRBV20-1 and TRBJ2-1, with D possibly TRBD2 on 5 matching bases. Trimming shortened V by 6 bases and J by 8 bases, and 11 bases separated the two germline ends. This CDR3 is 11 amino acids long. The germline CDR1 and CDR2 sequences are DFQATT and SNEGSKA (reference sequence).

This chain links TRBV4-2 with TRBJ2-7; 10 positions match TRBD2. With 3 bases clipped from V and 3 bases from J, the junction kept 8 bases outside the gene matches. Germline V CDR1 and CDR2: LGHNA, YNFKEQ. The CDR3 consists of 16 residues. CDR3 loop: CASSQDTSGAYYEQYF. The CDR3 region has the DNA TGTGCCAGCAGCCAGGATACTAGCGGGGCCTACTACGAGCAGTACTTC.

This chain's CDR3 is CASSLGRDSTKRYYGYTF. In nucleotides, the CDR3 is TGCGCCAGCAGCTTGGGACGGGACAGCACGAAACGGTACTATGGCTACACCTTC. This chain uses TRBV5-1 with TRBJ1-2; 7 bases align to TRBD1. The CDR3 has 18 residues. The V and J ends lost 0 bases and 3 bases, in that order; junction bases with no gene match: 14. Germline V CDR1 and CDR2: SGHRS, YFSETQ.

The chain is built from TRBV7-9 and TRBJ2-5; D is undetermined. Germline V CDR1 and CDR2: SEHNR, FQNEAQ (reference sequence). The CDR3 contains 15 residues. Trimming shortened V by 2 bases and J by 2 bases, and 12 bases separated the two germline ends. The CDR3 region is CASSLRVGLQETQYF. Here the CDR3 DNA reads TGTGCCAGCAGCTTAAGGGTAGGATTACAAGAGACCCAGTACTTC.

The chain uses TRBV28 and TRBJ1-2; no clear D gene. Germline lookup yields CDR1 MDHEN and CDR2 SYDVKM. The CDR3 loop spans 15 amino acids. V lost 7 bases and J lost 4, with 19 bases in between. CDR3: CASNPGIGESYGYTF. DNA of the CDR3: TGTGCCAGCAACCCGGGGATCGGGGAGAGCTATGGCTACACCTTC.

The rearrangement joins TRBV29-1 to TRBJ2-5, with TRBD2 matching 9 bases. Germline CDR1 reads SQVTM; CDR2 reads ANQGSEA. There are 14 residues in the CDR3. V trimming: 3 bases; J trimming: 1 base; junction bases outside the gene matches: 3. In DNA form, the CDR3 reads TGCAGCGTTGAGCTAGCGGGACTCCAAGAGACCCAGTACTTC. As protein: CSVELAGLQETQYF.

This sequence joins TRBV7-4 and TRBJ1-4; D is unresolved. The V and J ends lost 5 bases and 3 bases respectively, with 10 bases between them. The germline V gene has CDR1 SGHVT and CDR2 SQSDAQ. CDR3 length: 14 amino acids. The CDR3 sequence: CASSPRGANEKLFF. Here the CDR3 DNA reads TGTGCCAGCAGCCCCCGCGGGGCTAATGAAAAACTGTTTTTT.

V usage is TRBV7-2 and J usage is TRBJ2-7, with a weak D call TRBD1 (6 bases). The germline V gene encodes CDR1 SGHTA and CDR2 FQGNSA. The CDR3 is 16 residues long. The ends were cut back, 0 bases at V and 2 bases at J, with 14 bases in the middle. The CDR3 DNA follows: TGTGCCAGCAGCTTAGCGGTGCAGGGGCCTACCTACGAGCAGTACTTC. Translation gives CASSLAVQGPTYEQYF.

The chain links TRBV27 to TRBJ2-3; 11 bases line up with TRBD2. CDR3 length equals 15 residues. CDR1 MNHEY and CDR2 SMNVEV come from the germline V gene (reference sequence). The junction had 3 bases not matched to a gene; V was cut back by 5 bases and J by 2 bases. CDR3 sequence: CASSIAGGYTDTQYF. CDR3 nucleotides: TGTGCCAGCAGTATAGCGGGAGGGTACACAGATACGCAGTATTTT.

V and J are TRBV4-1 and TRBJ2-7; the match to TRBD2 covers 7 bases. The V and J ends lost 3 bases and 0 bases, in that order; junction bases with no gene match: 8. Germline lookup yields CDR1 MGHRA and CDR2 YSYEKL. The CDR3 contains 16 residues. This CDR3 reads CASSHSSTSSSYEQYF. The CDR3 DNA sequence: TGCGCCAGCAGCCACTCGTCGACTAGCAGCTCCTACGAGCAGTACTTC.

The V call is TRBV25-1, the J call TRBJ1-6; D is unresolved. The CDR3 is 11 residues long. V lost 8 bases and J lost 16, with 15 bases in between. Germline-derived CDR1 and CDR2 are MGHDK and SYGVNS. CDR3 in DNA: TGTGCCAGCGGGGAGCTCTTGGGTCTCCACTTT. It specifies CASGELLGLHF.

This chain uses TRBV27 with TRBJ2-7; D tentatively reads TRBD1 or TRBD2 (5 bases each). Trimming stripped 0 bases from V and 0 bases from J, with 12 bases between. Germline assignment: CDR1 MNHEY and CDR2 SMNVEV (reference sequence). The CDR3 length is 16 residues. CDR3 in amino acids: CASSLSPGAASYEQYF. The CDR3 DNA reads TGTGCCAGCAGTTTATCGCCCGGGGCAGCCTCCTACGAGCAGTACTTC.

Comments on this clone: Other DNA sequences from this sample encode an identical CDR3 as well. This rearrangement joins TRBV7-9 to TRBJ2-7; 8 bases fit TRBD1. Germline values: CDR1 SEHNR, CDR2 FQNEAQ (reference sequence). After removal of 4 bases from V and 3 bases from J, the junction contained 5 bases not matched to a gene. The CDR3 has 14 residues. The CDR3 nucleotides read TGTGCCAGCAGCTCCTCGACAGGGGTCTACGAGCAGTACTTC. Protein: CASSSSTGVYEQYF.

The chain employs TRBV19 and TRBJ2-1; D is possibly TRBD2 (6 bases). Trimming took off 7 bases at V and 4 bases at J, with 17 bases between the two ends. The CDR3 extends over 15 amino acids. Germline CDR1 LNHDA, CDR2 SQIVND (reference sequence). CDR3 coding DNA: TGTGCCAGTACAATAGGAGGGCCTAGGTACAATGAGCAGTTCTTC. Translating gives CASTIGGPRYNEQFF.